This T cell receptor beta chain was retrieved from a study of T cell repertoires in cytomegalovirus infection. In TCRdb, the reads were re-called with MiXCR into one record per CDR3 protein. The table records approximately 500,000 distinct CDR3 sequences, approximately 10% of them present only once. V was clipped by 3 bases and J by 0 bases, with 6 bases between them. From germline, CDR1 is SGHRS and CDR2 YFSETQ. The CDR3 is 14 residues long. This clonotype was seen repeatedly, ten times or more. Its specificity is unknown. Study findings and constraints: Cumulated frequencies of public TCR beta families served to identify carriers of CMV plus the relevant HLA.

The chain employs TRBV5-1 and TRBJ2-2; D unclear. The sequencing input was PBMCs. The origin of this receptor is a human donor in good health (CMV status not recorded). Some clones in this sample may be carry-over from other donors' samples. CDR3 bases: TGCGCCAGCAGCTCTAATACGAACACCGGGGAGCTGTTTTTT. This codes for CASSSNTNTGELFF.